This passage covers 8 T cell receptor beta chains from one sample sequenced in a study of CD8 T cells in Susac syndrome. Random-hexamer reverse transcription was applied to roughly 0.5 to 1 ug RNA. Via MiXCR, TCRdb re-called the immunoSEQ multiplex PCR reads, giving one row per CDR3 protein. The data contain roughly 130,000 distinct CDR3 sequences, 90% to 95% of them singletons. The sequencing sample was made of CD4+ T cells from PBMCs. The source of these receptors is a human donor in good health.

Here the CDR3 DNA reads TGCAGTGCTCCTCGAGGGGGATCCGAGCAGTACTTC. Its translation: CSAPRGGSEQYF. This rearrangement joins TRBV20-1 to TRBJ2-7; perhaps TRBD1 as D (6 bases). CDR3 length equals 12 residues. Germline loops: CDR1 DFQATT, CDR2 SNEGSKA (reference sequence). Trimming left V 5 bases short and J 6 bases short, with 14 bases between.

This chain uses TRBV7-9 with TRBJ2-7, with D perhaps TRBD2 (5 bases). The CDR3 runs 15 residues. Germline V gives CDR1 SEHNR, CDR2 FQNEAQ (reference sequence). V was trimmed by 10 bases and J by 3 bases, leaving 22 bases between them. CDR3 sequence: CATPGWSSLLYEQYF. The CDR3 bases are TGTGCCACGCCGGGGTGGTCGTCGTTGCTCTACGAGCAGTACTTC.

This chain joins TRBV5-1 and TRBJ2-2; D gene uncertain. V was trimmed by 0 bases and J by 3 bases, leaving 9 bases between them. The germline gives CDR1 SGHRS, CDR2 YFSETQ. CDR3 length: 15 amino acids. In nucleotides, the CDR3 is TGCGCCAGCAGCTTGGTATCGGTAGACACCGGGGAGCTGTTTTTT. Protein: CASSLVSVDTGELFF.

A single count supports this clonotype. The chain is built from TRBV29-1 and TRBJ2-7; 9 bases are shared with TRBD1. The V gene end was trimmed by 5 bases and the J gene end by 0 bases; junction bases not matched to a gene: 11. Germline-derived CDR1 and CDR2 are SQVTM and ANQGSEA. The CDR3 totals 16 residues. The CDR3 reads CSVSGTTGGLSYEQYF. The CDR3 DNA sequence: TGCAGCGTTTCGGGAACTACAGGGGGCCTCTCCTACGAGCAGTACTTC.

In regard to this clonotype: A junction boundary mismatches the germline segment, possibly from a read error. This chain connects TRBV5-4 to TRBJ2-5; D tentatively fits TRBD1 or TRBD2 (6 bases each). Germline values: CDR1 SGHNT, CDR2 YYREEE (reference sequence). The CDR3 is made up of 16 amino acids. The CDR3 nucleotides are TGTGCCAGCAGCTTGCACGGGGGCGGGCCGCAAGCGACCCAGTACTTC. Translated, it gives CASSLHGGGPQATQYF.

The J gene is TRBJ2-2, the V gene TRBV6-1, with 9 bases aligning to TRBD2. The CDR3 is made up of 16 amino acids. Germline CDR1 and CDR2: MNHNS and SASEGT. V trimming: 4 bases; J trimming: 4 bases; junction bases outside the gene matches: 7. CDR3 residues: CASSASSGTITGELFF. The CDR3 nucleotides are TGTGCCAGCAGTGCGTCTAGCGGGACGATCACCGGGGAGCTGTTTTTT.

The rearrangement uses TRBV20-1 and TRBJ2-3; perhaps TRBD2 as D (5 bases). The V gene's germline CDR1 is DFQATT and CDR2 SNEGSKA (reference sequence). Trimming took off 6 bases at V and 12 bases at J, with 16 bases between the two ends. This CDR3 has 11 residues. CDR3 sequence: CSARPGLPQYF. Written as DNA, the CDR3 is TGCAGTGCCCGGCCGGGGTTACCCCAGTATTTT.

The chain is built from TRBV29-1 and TRBJ2-3, with D possibly called TRBD1 or TRBD2 (5 bases each). The CDR3 is 13 amino acids. The germline V and J ends were trimmed by 5 bases and 2 bases, with 11 bases remaining between them. Germline V gene sequence: CDR1 SQVTM, CDR2 ANQGSEA. CDR3 nucleotides: TGCAGCGTTTCCCGGGACCCCACAGATACGCAGTATTTT. As protein: CSVSRDPTDTQYF.